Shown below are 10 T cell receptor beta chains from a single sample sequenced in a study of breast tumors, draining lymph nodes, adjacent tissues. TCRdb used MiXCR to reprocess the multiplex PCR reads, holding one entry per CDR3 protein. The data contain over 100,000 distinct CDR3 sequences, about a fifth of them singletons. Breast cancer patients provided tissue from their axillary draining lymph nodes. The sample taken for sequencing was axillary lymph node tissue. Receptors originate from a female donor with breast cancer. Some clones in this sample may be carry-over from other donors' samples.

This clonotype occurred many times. The CDR3 DNA sequence: TGTGCCAGCACCTGGCCGGCGGGAGGGCCAGGGGCCTATAATTCACCCCTCCACTTT. It translates to CASTWPAGGPGAYNSPLHF. The chain employs TRBV6-6 and TRBJ1-6, with D possibly matching TRBD1 (6 bases). Trimming took 7 bases from V and 2 from J, leaving 24 bases between them. Germline V gene sequence: CDR1 MNHNY, CDR2 SVGAGI (reference sequence). This CDR3 is built from 19 residues.

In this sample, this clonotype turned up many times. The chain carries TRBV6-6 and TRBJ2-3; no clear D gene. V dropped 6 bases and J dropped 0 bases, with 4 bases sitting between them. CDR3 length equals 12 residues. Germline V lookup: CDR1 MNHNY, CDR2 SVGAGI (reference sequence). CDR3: CASRASTDTQYF. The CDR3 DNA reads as TGTGCCAGCAGAGCTAGCACAGATACGCAGTATTTT.

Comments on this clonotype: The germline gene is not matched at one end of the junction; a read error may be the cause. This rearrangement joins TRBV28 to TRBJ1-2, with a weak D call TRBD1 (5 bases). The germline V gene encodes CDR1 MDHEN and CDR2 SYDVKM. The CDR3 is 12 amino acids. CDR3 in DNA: TGTGCCAGCTTGGGGACGGTCTATGACTACACCTTC. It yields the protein CASLGTVYDYTF.

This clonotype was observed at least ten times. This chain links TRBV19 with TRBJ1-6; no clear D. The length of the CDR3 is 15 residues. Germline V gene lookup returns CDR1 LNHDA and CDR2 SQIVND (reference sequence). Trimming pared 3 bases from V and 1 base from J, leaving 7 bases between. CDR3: CASSIGGSYNSPLHF. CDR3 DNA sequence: TGTGCCAGTAGTATTGGAGGGTCCTATAATTCACCCCTCCACTTT.

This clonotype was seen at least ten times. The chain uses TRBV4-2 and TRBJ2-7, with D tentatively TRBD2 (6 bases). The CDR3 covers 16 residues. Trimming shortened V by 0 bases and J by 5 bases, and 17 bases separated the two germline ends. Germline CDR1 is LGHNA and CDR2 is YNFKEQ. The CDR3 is CASSQDGDSPLDEQYF. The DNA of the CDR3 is TGTGCCAGCAGCCAAGATGGGGACTCTCCATTAGACGAGCAGTACTTC.

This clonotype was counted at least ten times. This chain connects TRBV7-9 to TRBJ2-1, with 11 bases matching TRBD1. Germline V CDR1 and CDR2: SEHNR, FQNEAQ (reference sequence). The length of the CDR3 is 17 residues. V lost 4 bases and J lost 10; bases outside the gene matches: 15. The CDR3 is CASSSPTGQGAKFEQFF. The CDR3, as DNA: TGTGCCAGCAGCTCCCCTACCGGACAGGGGGCTAAGTTCGAGCAGTTCTTC.

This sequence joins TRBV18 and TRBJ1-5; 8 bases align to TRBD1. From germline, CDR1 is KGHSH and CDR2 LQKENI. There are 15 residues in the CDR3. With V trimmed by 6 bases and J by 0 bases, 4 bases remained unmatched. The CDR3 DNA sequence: TGTGCCAGCTCCCGGACAGGGACTAGCAATCAGCCCCAGCATTTT. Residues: CASSRTGTSNQPQHF. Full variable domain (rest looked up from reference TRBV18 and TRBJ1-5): NAGVMQNPRHLVRRRGQEARLRCSPMKGHSHVYWYRQLPEEGLKFMVYLQKENIIDESGMPKERFSAEFPKEGPSILRIQQVVRGDSAAYFCASSRTGTSNQPQHFGDGTRLSIL.

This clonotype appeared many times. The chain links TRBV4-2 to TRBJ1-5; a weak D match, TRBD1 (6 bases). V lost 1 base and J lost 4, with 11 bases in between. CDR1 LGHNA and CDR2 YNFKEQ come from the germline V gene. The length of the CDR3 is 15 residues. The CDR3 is CASSQGEGENQPQHF. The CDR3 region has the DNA TGTGCCAGCAGCCAAGGAGAGGGGGAAAATCAGCCCCAGCATTTT.

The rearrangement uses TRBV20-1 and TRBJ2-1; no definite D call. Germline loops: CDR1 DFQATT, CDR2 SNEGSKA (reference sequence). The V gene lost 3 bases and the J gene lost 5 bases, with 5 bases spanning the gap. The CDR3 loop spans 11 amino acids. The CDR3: CSASWNNEQFF. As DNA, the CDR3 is TGCAGTGCTAGTTGGAACAATGAGCAGTTCTTC.

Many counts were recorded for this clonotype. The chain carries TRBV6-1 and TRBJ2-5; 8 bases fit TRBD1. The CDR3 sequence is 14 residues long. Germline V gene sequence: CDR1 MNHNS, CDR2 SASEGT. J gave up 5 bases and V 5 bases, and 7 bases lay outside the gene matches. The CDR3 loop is CASSRQGLEETQYF. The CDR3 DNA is TGTGCCAGCAGTCGACAGGGGTTAGAGGAGACCCAGTACTTC.